This T cell receptor beta chain was profiled in a study of cytomegalovirus exposure and HLA in healthy donors. Study-level results: Presence/absence analyses rested on an assumption that sequencing depth was roughly uniform across donors. Apart from CMV serostatus, no immune exposure information was available.

Comments on this clone: Its specificity is unknown.

The germline V gene has CDR1 SGHRS and CDR2 YFSETQ. After removal of 3 bases from V and 1 base from J, the junction contained 4 bases not matched to a gene. The CDR3 sequence is 14 residues long. Both 60 Vbeta primers and 13 Jbeta primers went into the PCR. The data were produced by immunoSEQ multiplex PCR, yet TCRdb's version contains in-frame clones alone and is incomplete. The sample lists some 180,000 clones; around 80% were seen once. This clonotype was obtained from a woman aged 25 to 39 in good health and CMV-seronegative. Sequencing was carried out using PBMCs. The chain has TRBV5-1 and TRBJ2-7; TRBD1 agrees at 7 bases. The CDR3 loop is CASSSEGASYEQYF. DNA of the CDR3: TGCGCCAGCAGCTCCGAGGGGGCTTCCTACGAGCAGTACTTC.